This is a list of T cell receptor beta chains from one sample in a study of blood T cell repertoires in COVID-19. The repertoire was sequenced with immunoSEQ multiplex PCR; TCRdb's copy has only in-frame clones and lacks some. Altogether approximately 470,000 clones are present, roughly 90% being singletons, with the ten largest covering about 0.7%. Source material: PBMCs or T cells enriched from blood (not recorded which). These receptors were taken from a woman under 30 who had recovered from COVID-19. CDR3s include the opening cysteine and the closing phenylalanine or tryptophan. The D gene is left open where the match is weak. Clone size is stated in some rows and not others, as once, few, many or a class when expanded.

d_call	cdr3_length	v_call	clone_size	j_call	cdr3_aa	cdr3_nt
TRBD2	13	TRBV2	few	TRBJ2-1	CASMRGANNEQFF	TGTGCCAGCATGCGGGGGGCCAACAATGAGCAGTTCTTC
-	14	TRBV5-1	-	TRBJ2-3	CASSTGVGTDTQYF	TGCGCCAGCAGTACGGGGGTTGGCACAGATACGCAGTATTTT
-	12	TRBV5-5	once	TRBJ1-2	CASSFAGHVYTF	TGTGCCAGCAGCTTCGCAGGGCACGTCTACACCTTC
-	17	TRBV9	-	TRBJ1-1	CASSPRPLGGVNTEAFF	TGTGCCAGCAGCCCTCGACCCCTTGGAGGGGTTAACACTGAAGCTTTCTTT
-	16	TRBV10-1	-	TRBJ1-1	CASSDGVRGEDTEAFF	TGCGCCAGCAGTGATGGCGTAAGGGGCGAGGACACTGAAGCTTTCTTT
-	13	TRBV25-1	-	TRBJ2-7	CASRGAFSYEQYF	TGTGCCAGCCGGGGGGCCTTTTCCTACGAGCAGTACTTC
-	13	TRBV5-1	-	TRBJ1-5	CASSLATDQPQHF	TGCGCCAGCAGCTTGGCCACGGATCAGCCCCAGCATTTT
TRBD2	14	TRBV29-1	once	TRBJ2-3	CSVEGLAGGVPQYF	TGCAGCGTTGAGGGACTAGCGGGGGGGGTTCCGCAGTATTTT
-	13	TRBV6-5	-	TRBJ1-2	CASSYVRERGYTF	TGTGCCAGCAGTTACGTTAGGGAGCGGGGCTACACCTTC
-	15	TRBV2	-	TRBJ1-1	CASSEGGGGPTEAFF	TGTGCCAGCAGTGAAGGAGGGGGGGGCCCCACTGAAGCTTTCTTT
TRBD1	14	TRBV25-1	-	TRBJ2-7	CASKRDSSYYEQYF	TGTGCCAGCAAACGGGACAGCAGTTACTACGAGCAGTACTTC
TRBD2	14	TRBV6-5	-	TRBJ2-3	CATEHGGSTDTQYF	TGTGCCACTGAACACGGGGGGAGCACAGATACGCAGTATTTT
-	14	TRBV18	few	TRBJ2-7	CASSPLTSSYEQYF	TGTGCCAGCTCACCACTGACTAGTAGCTACGAGCAGTACTTC
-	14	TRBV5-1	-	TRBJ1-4	CASSSSGRDEKLFF	TGCGCCAGCAGCTCCAGTGGGAGGGATGAAAAACTGTTTTTT
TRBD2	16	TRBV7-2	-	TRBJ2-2	CASSLHSGGDTGELFF	TGTGCCAGCAGCTTACATAGCGGGGGGGACACCGGGGAGCTGTTTTTT
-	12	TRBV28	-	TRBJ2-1	CASSFRGLSGFF	TGTGCCAGCAGTTTTAGGGGACTCTCCGGGTTCTTC
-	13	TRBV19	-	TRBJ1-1	CASIRQKNTEAFF	TGTGCCAGTATCAGGCAGAAGAACACTGAAGCTTTCTTT
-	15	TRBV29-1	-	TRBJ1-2	CSVEEWGRANYGYTF	TGCAGCGTTGAGGAGTGGGGCAGGGCCAACTATGGCTACACCTTC
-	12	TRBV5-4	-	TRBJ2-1	CASSRPEGEQFF	TGTGCCAGCAGCCGCCCGGAGGGTGAGCAGTTCTTC
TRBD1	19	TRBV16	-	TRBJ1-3	CASSQLQGTGVRGGNTIYF	TGTGCCAGCAGCCAACTTCAGGGGACAGGGGTAAGAGGAGGAAACACCATATATTTT
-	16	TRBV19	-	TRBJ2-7	CASSIRAGVGGYEQYF	TGTGCCAGTAGTATTCGAGCAGGGGTAGGCGGCTACGAGCAGTACTTC
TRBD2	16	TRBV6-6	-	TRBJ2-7	CASSPGVSSGGYEQYF	TGTGCCAGCAGTCCCGGCGTCTCTTCGGGGGGCTACGAGCAGTACTTC
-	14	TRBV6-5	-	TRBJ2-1	CASSSNQPPNEQFF	TGTGCCAGCAGTTCTAATCAACCCCCGAATGAGCAGTTCTTC
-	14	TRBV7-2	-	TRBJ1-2	CASSLPGGRVPYTF	TGTGCCAGCAGCTTACCTGGGGGGAGGGTTCCCTACACCTTC
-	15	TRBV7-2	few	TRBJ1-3	CASSLEQGEGNTIYF	TGTGCCAGCAGCTTAGAACAGGGTGAAGGAAACACCATATATTTT
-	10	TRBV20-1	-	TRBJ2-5	CSAGGETQYF	TGCAGTGCGGGAGGAGAGACCCAGTACTTC
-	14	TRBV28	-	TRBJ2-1	CASRAVGEPNEQFF	TGTGCCAGCAGGGCAGTAGGGGAACCCAATGAGCAGTTCTTC
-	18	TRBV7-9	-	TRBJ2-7	CASSLAGGEIFYSYEQYF	TGTGCCAGCAGCTTAGCGGGGGGAGAAATCTTTTACTCCTACGAGCAGTACTTC
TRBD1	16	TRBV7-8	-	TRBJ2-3	CASEREGVQGADTQYF	TGTGCCTCTGAAAGAGAGGGGGTTCAGGGGGCGGATACGCAGTATTTT
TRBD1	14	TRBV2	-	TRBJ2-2	CASSYTGDTGELFF	TGTGCCAGCAGTTACACAGGGGACACCGGGGAGCTGTTTTTT
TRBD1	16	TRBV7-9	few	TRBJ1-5	CASSSGKGQENQPQHF	TGTGCCAGCAGCTCAGGAAAAGGACAGGAAAATCAGCCCCAGCATTTT
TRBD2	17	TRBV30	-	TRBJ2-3	CAWNLAGARVFTDTQYF	TGTGCCTGGAACCTAGCGGGGGCCCGTGTCTTCACAGATACGCAGTATTTT
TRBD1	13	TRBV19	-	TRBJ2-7	CASSTAGGSEQYF	TGTGCCAGTAGTACGGCAGGGGGTAGCGAGCAGTACTTC
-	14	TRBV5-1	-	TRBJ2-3	CASSLAGGQDTQYF	TGCGCCAGCAGCTTGGCCGGGGGGCAAGATACGCAGTATTTT
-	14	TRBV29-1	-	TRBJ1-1	CSVEGGGARTEAFF	TGCAGCGTTGAAGGCGGGGGGGCGAGGACTGAAGCTTTCTTT
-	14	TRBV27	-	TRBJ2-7	CASSPRDCSYEQYF	TGTGCCAGCAGTCCGCGGGACTGTTCCTACGAGCAGTACTTC
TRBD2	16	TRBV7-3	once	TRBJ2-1	CASSARLAGGRNEQFF	TGTGCCAGCAGCGCCCGATTAGCGGGGGGGCGGAATGAGCAGTTCTTC
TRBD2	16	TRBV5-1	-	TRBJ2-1	CASSDSTSGGNNEQFF	TGCGCCAGCAGCGACTCGACTAGCGGAGGTAACAATGAGCAGTTCTTC
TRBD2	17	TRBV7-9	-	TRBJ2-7	CASSSPLGTGGSHEQYF	TGTGCCAGCAGTTCACCTCTGGGGACGGGAGGAAGCCACGAGCAGTACTTC
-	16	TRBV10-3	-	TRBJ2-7	CAISESKTGHGYEQYF	TGTGCCATCAGTGAGTCAAAAACTGGACATGGATACGAGCAGTACTTC
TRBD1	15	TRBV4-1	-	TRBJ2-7	CASSQDGTVTYEQYF	TGCGCCAGCAGCCAAGATGGGACAGTTACCTACGAGCAGTACTTC
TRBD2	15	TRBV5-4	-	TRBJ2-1	CASSQRGGVYNEQFF	TGTGCCAGCAGTCAGCGGGGGGGCGTATACAATGAGCAGTTCTTC
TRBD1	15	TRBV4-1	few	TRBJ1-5	CASSRQGDGNQPQHF	TGCGCCAGCAGCAGACAGGGGGATGGCAATCAGCCCCAGCATTTT
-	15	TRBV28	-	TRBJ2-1	CASSPAALLYNEQFF	TGTGCCAGCAGTCCAGCGGCCCTCCTCTACAATGAGCAGTTCTTC
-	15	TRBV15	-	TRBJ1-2	CATSRKLENNYGYTF	TGTGCCACCAGCCGAAAATTAGAAAATAACTATGGCTACACCTTC
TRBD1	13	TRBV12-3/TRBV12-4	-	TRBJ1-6	CASSHNRGAPLHF	TGTGCCAGCAGCCATAACAGGGGGGCACCCCTCCACTTT
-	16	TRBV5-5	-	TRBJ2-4	CASSGPGNGAKNIQYF	TGTGCCAGCAGCGGGCCGGGGAATGGAGCCAAAAACATTCAGTACTTC
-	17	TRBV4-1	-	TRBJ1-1	CASSPPATGSTYTEAFF	TGCGCCAGCAGCCCCCCCGCAACAGGGTCTACCTACACTGAAGCTTTCTTT
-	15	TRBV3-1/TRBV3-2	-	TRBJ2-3	CASSRGGGQTDTQYF	TGTGCCAGCAGCCGAGGGGGGGGCCAAACAGATACGCAGTATTTT
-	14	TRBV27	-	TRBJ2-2	CASAREGGTGELFF	TGTGCCAGCGCCAGAGAGGGCGGCACCGGGGAGCTGTTTTTT
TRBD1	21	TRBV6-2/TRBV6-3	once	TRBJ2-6	CASSLNLQPGQGNSGANVLTF	TGTGCCAGCAGCTTAAACCTTCAACCGGGACAGGGTAACTCTGGGGCCAACGTCCTGACTTTC
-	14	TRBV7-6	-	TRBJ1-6	CASSFSGGDSPLHF	TGTGCCAGCAGCTTCTCGGGGGGGGATTCACCCCTCCACTTT
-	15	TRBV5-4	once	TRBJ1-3	CASSFRGNSGNTIYF	TGTGCCAGCAGCTTTAGGGGCAATAGCGGAAACACCATATATTTT
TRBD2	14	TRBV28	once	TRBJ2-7	CASRASGGSYEQYF	TGTGCCAGCAGAGCTAGCGGGGGCTCCTACGAGCAGTACTTC
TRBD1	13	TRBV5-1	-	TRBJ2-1	CASSYRGQDEQFF	TGCGCCAGCAGTTACAGGGGACAAGATGAGCAGTTCTTC
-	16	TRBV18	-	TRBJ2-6	CASSPQQEAGANVLTF	TGTGCCAGCTCACCCCAGCAGGAGGCTGGGGCCAACGTCCTGACTTTC
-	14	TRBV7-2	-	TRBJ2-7	CASSRGRSSYEQYF	TGTGCCAGCAGTCGGGGGAGGAGCTCCTACGAGCAGTACTTC
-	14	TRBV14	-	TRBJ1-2	CASSQIDRSYGYTF	TGTGCCAGCAGCCAAATCGACAGGAGCTATGGCTACACCTTC
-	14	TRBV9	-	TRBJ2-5	CASSPRVEGETQYF	TGTGCCAGCAGCCCGCGGGTGGAGGGGGAGACCCAGTACTTC